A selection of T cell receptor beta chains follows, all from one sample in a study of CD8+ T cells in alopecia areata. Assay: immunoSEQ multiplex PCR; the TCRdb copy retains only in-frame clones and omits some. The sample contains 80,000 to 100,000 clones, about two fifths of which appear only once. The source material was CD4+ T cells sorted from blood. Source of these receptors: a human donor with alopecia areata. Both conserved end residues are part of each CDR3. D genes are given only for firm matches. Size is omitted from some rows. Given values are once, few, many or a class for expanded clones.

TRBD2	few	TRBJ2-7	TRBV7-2	CASSLVASGGRFRNYEQYF	TGTGCCAGCAGCTTAGTGGCTAGCGGGGGGAGGTTCCGGAATTACGAGCAGTACTTC
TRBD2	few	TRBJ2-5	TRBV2	CASRAWTSGQETQYF	TGTGCCAGCAGGGCCTGGACTAGCGGCCAAGAGACCCAGTACTTC
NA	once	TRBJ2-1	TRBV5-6	CASSLAWSDEQFF	TGTGCCAGCAGCTTGGCCTGGTCGGATGAGCAGTTCTTC
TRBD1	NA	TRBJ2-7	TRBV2	CASRPTGGHYEQYF	TGTGCCAGCAGACCTACAGGGGGCCACTACGAGCAGTACTTC
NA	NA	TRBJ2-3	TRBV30	CAWSVGVTDTQYF	TGTGCCTGGAGTGTTGGGGTAACAGATACGCAGTATTTT
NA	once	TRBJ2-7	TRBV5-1	CASSLDARPTYEQYF	TGCGCCAGCAGCTTGGACGCCAGGCCCACGTACGAGCAGTACTTC
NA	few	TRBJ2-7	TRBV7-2	CASSSYVTPYEQYF	TGTGCCAGCAGCTCATACGTTACCCCTTACGAGCAGTACTTC
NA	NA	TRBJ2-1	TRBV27	CASSPDQTWDNEQFF	TGTGCCAGCAGTCCGGACCAGACTTGGGACAATGAGCAGTTCTTC
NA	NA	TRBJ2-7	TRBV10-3	CAISVSGSLNEQYF	TGTGCCATCAGTGTCTCGGGGAGTCTCAACGAGCAGTACTTC
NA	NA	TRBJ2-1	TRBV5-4	CASSLDLSDRSSYNEQFF	TGTGCCAGCAGCTTGGATCTGTCAGACCGAAGCTCCTACAATGAGCAGTTCTTC
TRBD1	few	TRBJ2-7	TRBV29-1	CTRGDRAYEQYF	TGCACGAGAGGGGACAGGGCCTACGAGCAGTACTTC
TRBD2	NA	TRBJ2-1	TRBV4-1	CASSRIAGVPNEQFF	TGCGCCAGCAGCCGAATAGCGGGAGTCCCCAATGAGCAGTTCTTC
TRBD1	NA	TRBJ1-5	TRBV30	CAWSSGQGNQPQHF	TGTGCCTGGAGTAGTGGACAGGGCAATCAGCCCCAGCATTTT
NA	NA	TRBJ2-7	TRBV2	CASSVGQISSYEQYF	TGTGCCAGCAGTGTCGGACAGATAAGCTCCTACGAGCAGTACTTC
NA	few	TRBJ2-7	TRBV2	CASSAFYEQYF	TGTGCCAGCAGTGCCTTTTACGAGCAGTACTTC
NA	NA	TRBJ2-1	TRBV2	CASSDQYNEQFF	TGTGCCAGCAGTGACCAGTACAATGAGCAGTTCTTC
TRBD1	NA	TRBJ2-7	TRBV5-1	CASSKDGQGGTYEQYF	TGCGCCAGCAGCAAAGATGGACAAGGGGGCACCTACGAGCAGTACTTC
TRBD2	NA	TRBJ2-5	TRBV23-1	CASSHRTSGGLQETQYF	TGCGCCAGCAGTCACCGAACTAGCGGGGGGCTACAAGAGACCCAGTACTTC
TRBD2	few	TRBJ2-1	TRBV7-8	CASSLGAGGHNEQFF	TGTGCCAGCAGCTTAGGAGCGGGGGGACACAATGAGCAGTTCTTC
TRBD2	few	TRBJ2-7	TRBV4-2	CASSLSTSGGTYEQYF	TGTGCCAGCAGCCTTTCGACTAGCGGGGGGACTTACGAGCAGTACTTC
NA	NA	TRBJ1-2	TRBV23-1	CASSQFSGQDYGYTF	TGCGCCAGCAGTCAATTTTCGGGCCAGGATTATGGCTACACCTTC
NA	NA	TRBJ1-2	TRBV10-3	CAISESEALRTGYTF	TGTGCCATCAGTGAGTCTGAGGCATTACGGACTGGCTACACCTTC
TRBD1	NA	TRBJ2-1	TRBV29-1	CSVELRQGQYNEQFF	TGCAGCGTTGAACTGAGACAGGGCCAATACAATGAGCAGTTCTTC
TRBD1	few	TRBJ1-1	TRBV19	CASSIRTGGTEAFF	TGTGCCAGTAGTATACGGACAGGGGGCACTGAAGCTTTCTTT
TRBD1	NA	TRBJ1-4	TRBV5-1	CASSSRIQGAGEKLFF	TGCGCCAGCAGCTCGAGAATTCAGGGGGCTGGGGAAAAACTGTTTTTT
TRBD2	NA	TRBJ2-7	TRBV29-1	CSVDRGGLSGEQYF	TGCAGCGTTGACCGGGGGGGTCTCAGCGGCGAGCAGTACTTC
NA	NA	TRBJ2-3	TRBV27	CASRLASTDTQYF	TGTGCCAGCAGGCTAGCTAGCACAGATACGCAGTATTTT
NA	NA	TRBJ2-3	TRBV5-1	CASRDGLTDTQYF	TGCGCCAGCAGAGACGGACTCACAGATACGCAGTATTTT
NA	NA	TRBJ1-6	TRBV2	CASVAGAVRNSPLHF	TGTGCCAGCGTGGCTGGGGCTGTTCGTAATTCACCCCTCCACTTT